These 21 T cell receptor beta chains came from one sample sequenced in a study of beta chain features in type 1 diabetes. Findings and caveats of the study: In all four CD4+ subsets, TCRB CDR3 length was significantly, moderately reduced in type 1 diabetes.

No antigen has been assigned to these receptors. Of the isolated RNA, all was reverse transcribed, and so the sequenced material was expressed TCRB transcripts. The protocol was immunoSEQ multiplex PCR, while the TCRdb copy is restricted to in-frame clones and leaves out a portion. The table records over 200,000 clones, roughly 10% of them present only once. The sample taken for sequencing was naive CD4+ T cells from blood. The source is a man younger than 45 with type 1 diabetes.

The V call is TRBV7-9, the J call TRBJ2-7, with a possible D match to TRBD1 (5 bases). V was clipped by 4 bases and J by 2 bases, with 12 bases between them. Germline CDR1 SEHNR, CDR2 FQNEAQ (reference sequence). CDR3 size: 14 residues. Here the CDR3 reads CASSSNGHAYEQYF. The CDR3 region has the DNA TGTGCCAGCAGCTCGAACGGACACGCCTACGAGCAGTACTTC.

This clone was seen more than once but under ten times. This chain joins TRBV11-2 and TRBJ2-7, with 7 bases matching TRBD1. CDR1 SGHAT and CDR2 FQNNGV come from the germline V gene. Trimming at V came to 0 bases and at J to 1 base, leaving 12 bases not matched to a gene. The CDR3 totals 18 residues. The CDR3 region is CASSLDWAGGTVSYEQYF. The CDR3 bases are TGTGCCAGCAGCTTAGATTGGGCAGGGGGTACGGTTTCCTACGAGCAGTACTTC.

In this sample, this clone turned up a few times. V usage is TRBV5-4 and J usage is TRBJ2-3; 15 nucleotides align to TRBD2. CDR1 is SGHNT and CDR2 is YYREEE in the germline V gene (reference sequence). Unmatched junction bases numbered 10, after V lost 3 bases and J lost 2 bases. The CDR3 extends over 19 amino acids. The CDR3 nucleotides read TGTGCCAGCAGCTACGGACTAGCGGGGGGGTCCTTCTCCACAGATACGCAGTATTTT. Protein sequence: CASSYGLAGGSFSTDTQYF.

This clone was recorded a few times. This chain links TRBV2 with TRBJ1-1, with TRBD1 matching over 7 bases. V lost 3 bases and J lost 6; bases outside the gene matches: 10. This CDR3 is built from 15 residues. The germline V gene encodes CDR1 SNHLY and CDR2 FYNNEI. The CDR3 DNA follows: TGTGCCAGCAGTGAGAGGGACAGCTATCTCTCTGAAGCTTTCTTT. It is translated as CASSERDSYLSEAFF.

This clone was seen only a few times. The chain couples TRBV7-3 to TRBJ1-6; D perhaps matches TRBD1 (5 bases). This CDR3 is built from 15 residues. V was clipped by 2 bases and J by 1 base, with 6 bases between them. Per germline, CDR1 SGHTA and CDR2 FQGTGA. CDR3 nucleotide sequence: TGTGCCAGCAGCTTACAGGGATCCTATAATTCACCCCTCCACTTT. Its translation is CASSLQGSYNSPLHF.

This clone turned up a few times. This chain links TRBV6-4 with TRBJ2-1, with 8 positions matching TRBD1. The ends lost 10 bases at V and 9 bases at J; junction bases unmatched: 5. The CDR3 is made up of 11 amino acids. The germline gives CDR1 MRHNA, CDR2 SNTAGT. CDR3 in DNA: TGTGCCACTTCGACAGGGGTTGAGCAGTTCTTC. Translation: CATSTGVEQFF.

This clone was detected only a few times. This chain connects TRBV7-8 to TRBJ1-4; D gene uncertain. Trimming removed 2 bases at V and 8 bases at J, with 12 bases between. Germline V gene lookup returns CDR1 SGHVS and CDR2 FQNEAQ. The CDR3 is 14 residues long. The CDR3 DNA reads TGTGCCAGCAGCTTACTCCCGGGAGCGGAAAAACTGTTTTTT. Protein product: CASSLLPGAEKLFF.

The gene calls are TRBV5-1 and TRBJ2-5; TRBD1 might be the D (5 bases). The CDR3 covers 14 residues. CDR1 is SGHRS, CDR2 YFSETQ, per germline. The V end lost 4 bases, the J end lost 2 bases, and 12 bases lay between the germline ends. The CDR3 sequence is CASSDATAQETQYF. The CDR3 DNA reads TGCGCCAGCAGCGATGCGACAGCACAAGAGACCCAGTACTTC.

This clone was seen only a few times. The V gene is TRBV19, the J gene TRBJ1-1, with D uncertain. CDR3 length: 14 residues. The V gene's germline CDR1 is LNHDA and CDR2 SQIVND (reference sequence). V lost 3 bases and J 1 base, leaving 9 bases between the germline ends. DNA of the CDR3: TGTGCCAGTAGTATCGGACTCGGGAACACTGAAGCTTTCTTT. It encodes CASSIGLGNTEAFF.

This clone turned up a few times. The chain links TRBV5-1 to TRBJ1-5; no reliable D call. Germline assignment: CDR1 SGHRS and CDR2 YFSETQ. There are 15 residues in the CDR3. V lost 0 bases to trimming and J lost 10 bases, with 17 bases between them. The CDR3 loop is CASSLAGPGGPPQHF. Written as DNA, the CDR3 is TGCGCCAGCAGCTTGGCTGGACCGGGAGGCCCCCCCCAGCATTTT.

This clone was picked up a small number of times. This chain uses TRBV27 with TRBJ1-2; D is possibly TRBD1 (5 bases). V was pared by 8 bases and J by 2 bases, with 12 bases between. CDR1 is MNHEY, CDR2 SMNVEV, per germline (reference sequence). The CDR3 is 13 residues long. The CDR3 bases are TGTGCCAGCGGAGACAGAGTCAACTATGGCTACACCTTC. This encodes CASGDRVNYGYTF.

This clone was seen more than once but under ten times. The chain joins TRBV5-1 to TRBJ1-5; tentatively, D is TRBD1 (5 bases). Germline lookup yields CDR1 SGHRS and CDR2 YFSETQ. The CDR3 contains 16 residues. Trimming cost V 4 bases and J 0 bases, with 14 bases left between them. DNA of the CDR3: TGCGCCAGCAGCCCCCTTGGGGGGGATAGCAATCAGCCCCAGCATTTT. Protein: CASSPLGGDSNQPQHF.

The chain has TRBV5-1 and TRBJ2-1, with 11 bases lining up with TRBD1. The CDR3 runs 16 residues. CDR1 and CDR2 from the germline V gene are SGHRS and YFSETQ. V was pared by 4 bases and J by 6 bases, with 9 bases of the junction left unmatched. Here the CDR3 DNA reads TGCGCCAGCAGCATGAATACCGGGACAGGGGGCAATGAGCAGTTCTTC. The encoded protein is CASSMNTGTGGNEQFF.

In this sample, this clone turned up a few times. The chain couples TRBV18 to TRBJ2-1; 8 bases fit TRBD2. The CDR3 is 14 amino acids. Germline V CDR1 and CDR2: KGHSH, LQKENI. Trimming removed 4 bases from V and 9 bases from J; junction bases left unmatched: 8. The CDR3 DNA is TGTGCCAGCTCACAGGGACTAGGGTCTAGTGAGCAGTTCTTC. This translates into CASSQGLGSSEQFF.

The chain carries TRBV29-1 and TRBJ1-2; 12 positions agree with TRBD1. Germline V gene lookup returns CDR1 SQVTM and CDR2 ANQGSEA. Unmatched junction bases numbered 9, after V lost 1 base and J lost 3 bases. The length of the CDR3 is 17 residues. This chain's CDR3 is CSVEGEGTGGRHYGYTF. The CDR3 nucleotides read TGCAGCGTTGAAGGGGAAGGGACAGGGGGCCGGCACTATGGCTACACCTTC.

This clone was picked up a small number of times. This chain joins TRBV7-9 and TRBJ1-6; no clear D. The CDR3 is 10 amino acids. V lost 8 bases and J lost 13, with 9 bases in between. CDR1 is SEHNR and CDR2 is FQNEAQ in the germline V gene (reference sequence). CDR3 sequence: CASFDEPLHF. The DNA for the CDR3 is TGTGCCAGCTTTGATGAGCCCCTCCACTTT.

There are a few counts of this clone. The rearrangement joins TRBV28 to TRBJ2-7, with 7 nucleotides matching TRBD1. The germline V gene encodes CDR1 MDHEN and CDR2 SYDVKM. CDR3 length: 12 amino acids. The V segment lost 3 bases and the J segment 7 bases; nucleotides outside the gene matches: 3. In nucleotides, the CDR3 is TGTGCCAGCAGTTTCAACAGGGGAGAGCAGTACTTC. Translating gives CASSFNRGEQYF. Full variable domain (rest looked up from reference TRBV28 and TRBJ2-7): DVKVTQSSRYLVKRTGEKVFLECVQDMDHENMFWYRQDPGLGLRLIYFSYDVKMKEKGDIPEGYSVSREKKERFSLILESASTNQTSMYLCASSFNRGEQYFGPGTRLTVT.

The chain is built from TRBV27 and TRBJ1-5; 7 bases fit TRBD1. J gave up 4 bases and V 5 bases, and 2 bases lay outside the gene matches. CDR1 and CDR2 (germline): MNHEY, SMNVEV (reference sequence). The CDR3 extends over 13 amino acids. Written as DNA, the CDR3 is TGTGCCAGCAGTCCGGACAGGAATCAGCCCCAGCATTTT. This translates into CASSPDRNQPQHF.

This clone was seen a handful of times. This chain joins TRBV30 and TRBJ2-7; D might be TRBD2 (5 bases). The CDR3 is made up of 11 amino acids. CDR1 is GTSNPN, CDR2 SVGIG, per germline (reference sequence). V gave up 3 bases and J gave up 4 bases, with 7 bases separating them. CDR3 sequence reads: CAWRRGYEQYF. The DNA of the CDR3 is TGTGCCTGGAGGAGAGGGTACGAGCAGTACTTC.

This chain links TRBV7-2 with TRBJ2-7, with 9 bases identical to TRBD1. CDR3 length: 15 amino acids. The germline gives CDR1 SGHTA, CDR2 FQGNSA. V lost 0 bases, J lost 4 bases, and 4 bases stayed unmatched. CDR3 nucleotide sequence: TGTGCCAGCAGCTTAGCCGGGACAGGGCAATACGAGCAGTACTTC. This codes for CASSLAGTGQYEQYF.

A few counts support this clone. The chain combines TRBV30 with TRBJ2-7; a weak D match, TRBD1 (6 bases). Germline CDR1 is GTSNPN and CDR2 is SVGIG (reference sequence). The CDR3 consists of 13 residues. With 7 bases removed from V and 0 bases from J, the gap between germline ends came to 13 bases. CDR3 sequence reads: CALDSGSSYEQYF. The CDR3 region has the DNA TGTGCCTTGGACAGTGGGAGCTCCTACGAGCAGTACTTC.